This T cell receptor beta chain was captured in a study of Graves' ophthalmopathy and Graves' hyperthyroidism. Study conclusions and caveats: Prediction of ophthalmopathy progression reached around 70% sensitivity and approximately 75% specificity.

TCR beta CDR3 regions were amplified from RNA transcripts. First-round RT-PCR relied on HTBI primers, and a second-round multiplex PCR came next. TCRdb re-analysed the multiplex PCR reads in MiXCR, keeping a single row per CDR3 protein. In the table there are 580,000 or so distinct CDR3 sequences, approximately 37% of which are singletons. There are a few counts of this clonotype. As yet, its antigen is unknown. This CDR3 is built from 14 residues. V trimming: 4 bases; J trimming: 4 bases; junction bases outside the gene matches: 2. CDR1 SQVTM and CDR2 ANQGSEA come from the germline V gene. Additional autoimmune diseases, uncontrolled infections, pregnancy or lactation disqualified patients.

The clonotype originates from an adult man with Graves' hyperthyroidism. Sequenced input: peripheral blood or thyroid tissue (not recorded which). The chain has TRBV29-1 and TRBJ2-1; TRBD2 matches 12 bases. The CDR3 DNA is TGCAGCGTTGGGGGACTAGCGGGTTACAATGAGCAGTTCTTC. Translating it yields CSVGGLAGYNEQFF.